This T cell receptor beta chain appears in the sequencing data of a study of shared clonotypes between healthy human individuals. Deletions cut 2 bases from V and 3 bases from J, with 8 bases between. Germline V gives CDR1 SGHDN, CDR2 FVKESK. The CDR3 is 14 amino acids. The assay was carried out at the deep level. Assay used: immunoSEQ multiplex PCR; TCRdb lists only in-frame clones, some missing. This sample carries under 1 million clones, nearly 95% of them seen once, and the ten largest clones take nearly 25%. Positive CCR7 selection of CD45RO-negative cells yielded the naive CD8 cells, and terminally differentiated effector memory CD45RA+ cells were excluded. All donors were healthy HIV-negative adults lacking recent acute infections or vaccinations.

Material for sequencing was naive CD8+ T cells sorted from blood. This sequence originates from a man aged 25 to 45 in good health. This chain joins TRBV14 and TRBJ2-1; D is perhaps TRBD1 (6 bases). DNA for the CDR3: TGTGCCAGCAGCCAATCGACAGGCTACAATGAGCAGTTCTTC. It codes for CASSQSTGYNEQFF.